The 18 T cell receptor beta chains below all came from one sample that was sequenced in a study of post-analysis software for immune sequencing data. Unique molecular identifiers were carried by the TCR beta cDNA libraries. TCRdb re-called the PCR reads through MiXCR, storing one row per CDR3 protein. The table lists around 250,000 distinct CDR3 sequences, 30% to 45% of them singletons. Notes on the study in general: Included in a set of a handful of TRBV segments more frequent in patients than controls were TRBV5-6, TRBV5-1 and TRBV20-1.

Their antigens are not known. Material for sequencing was blood. The source of these receptors is a girl aged 10 to 17 with multiple sclerosis.

V usage is TRBV20-1 and J usage is TRBJ1-6; the D is unclear. This CDR3 is 13 amino acids long. Germline loops: CDR1 DFQATT, CDR2 SNEGSKA (reference sequence). Between the trimmed V and J ends, which lost 4 bases and 4 bases, there was a span of 8 bases. The CDR3 DNA reads as TGCAGTGCTACCGCCTCTTATAATTCACCCCTCCACTTT. It is translated as CSATASYNSPLHF.

This chain links TRBV29-1 with TRBJ2-7, with TRBD1 as a possible D gene (6 bases). Germline V gives CDR1 SQVTM, CDR2 ANQGSEA. The ends were cut back, 6 bases at V and 5 bases at J, with 20 bases in the middle. This CDR3 comprises 14 residues. CDR3 protein: CSVGTRTGNHEQYF. Here the CDR3 DNA reads TGCAGCGTCGGGACGCGTACAGGGAACCACGAGCAGTACTTC.

The chain recombines TRBV29-1 with TRBJ2-3; D uncertain. V lost 6 bases, J lost 2 bases, and 6 bases lay in between. The CDR3 runs to 11 residues. Germline CDR1 SQVTM, CDR2 ANQGSEA. The CDR3 sequence: CSVRHTDTQYF. In DNA, the CDR3 is TGCAGCGTCCGTCACACAGATACGCAGTATTTT.

Regarding this clonotype: Since a much larger clone is just one base distant, this may be a read error. V usage is TRBV20-1 and J usage is TRBJ2-7, with 9 bases identical to TRBD2. The CDR3 consists of 16 residues. V shed 6 bases and J 10 bases; nucleotides not matched to a gene: 22. Germline CDR1 reads DFQATT; CDR2 reads SNEGSKA (reference sequence). This CDR3 is CSAKPGTSLIQEAQYF. CDR3 coding DNA: TGCAGTGCCAAACCCGGGACTAGCCTCATACAAGAGGCCCAGTACTTC.

This chain links TRBV20-1 with TRBJ1-2; D ambiguous. The CDR3 has 11 amino acids. The germline V gene encodes CDR1 DFQATT and CDR2 SNEGSKA (reference sequence). The germline V and J ends were trimmed by 7 bases and 0 bases, with 6 bases remaining between them. As DNA, the CDR3 is TGCAGTGTTCAAGCTAACTATGGCTACACCTTC. Translation: CSVQANYGYTF.

This clonotype came up many times. J is TRBJ2-7 and V is TRBV6-1; maybe TRBD2 (6 bases). V was pared by 0 bases and J by 6 bases, with 9 bases between. Germline values: CDR1 MNHNS, CDR2 SASEGT. The CDR3 loop spans 13 amino acids. The CDR3 DNA sequence: TGTGCCAGCAGTGAAGCTGGGAGGAGCGAGCAGTACTTC. As protein: CASSEAGRSEQYF.

This clonotype was picked up a small number of times. This chain links TRBV7-3 with TRBJ2-1; 8 positions agree with TRBD1. Trimming took 5 bases from V and 6 from J; bases not matched to a gene: 12. The V gene's germline CDR1 is SGHTA and CDR2 FQGTGA. The CDR3 spans 16 residues. The CDR3 coding sequence is TGTGCCAGCAGCCCAATACGGGACAGGAAATTCAATGAGCAGTTCTTC. Protein sequence: CASSPIRDRKFNEQFF.

Remarks on this clonotype: The junction departs from the called germline gene at one end, perhaps through a read error. The rearrangement uses TRBV6-2 or TRBV6-3 and TRBJ2-4; 10 bases line up with TRBD1. From germline, CDR1 is MNHEY and CDR2 SVGEGT. The CDR3 loop spans 16 amino acids. This CDR3 is CAWLGTGAAPRNIRYF. The CDR3 nucleotides are TGTGCCTGGCTTGGGACAGGGGCGGCCCCTCGAAACATTCGGTACTTC.

This clonotype was detected ten times or more. The chain combines TRBV12-3 or TRBV12-4 with TRBJ1-2; tentatively, D is TRBD1 (5 bases). Trimming pared 7 bases from V and 8 bases from J, leaving 17 bases between. The CDR3 is 13 residues long. CDR3 sequence: CASTAMGTGGYTF. DNA of the CDR3: TGTGCCAGCACCGCGATGGGGACGGGGGGCTACACCTTC.

This clonotype has at least ten counts. V usage is TRBV10-3 and J usage is TRBJ2-6; the D gene is possibly TRBD1 (5 bases). The CDR3 totals 15 residues. The germline V and J ends were trimmed by 10 bases and 1 base, with 14 bases remaining between them. In germline, CDR1 is ENHRY, CDR2 SYGVKD. The CDR3 region has the DNA TGTGCCACCGGCACTCAGGGTTCTGGGGCCAACGTCCTGACTTTC. Its protein is CATGTQGSGANVLTF.

In its sample, this clonotype was seen a few times. The gene calls are TRBV5-1 and TRBJ2-2; D might be TRBD1 (6 bases). V was cut by 0 bases and J by 5 bases, with 8 bases left in between. There are 14 residues in the CDR3. Germline CDR1 SGHRS, CDR2 YFSETQ. CDR3 protein: CASSLAGETGELFF. The CDR3 DNA is TGCGCCAGCAGCTTGGCAGGGGAGACCGGGGAGCTGTTTTTT.

Concerning this clonotype: Given a much more abundant clone one base away, this may be a read error. The chain carries TRBV3-1 and TRBJ1-2, with a tentative D call TRBD1 (5 bases). The germline gives CDR1 LGHDT, CDR2 YNNKEL (reference sequence). The ends were cut back, 0 bases at V and 8 bases at J, with 16 bases in the middle. CDR3 length: 15 amino acids. The CDR3 DNA reads as TGTGCCAGCAGCCAAGATTTGGCGGGGCGTCGGGGCTACACCTTC. It yields the protein CASSQDLAGRRGYTF.

This clonotype was detected only a few times. The chain links TRBV19 to TRBJ2-1, with 7 bases fitting TRBD1. The germline V gene has CDR1 LNHDA and CDR2 SQIVND (reference sequence). This CDR3 has 14 amino acids. CDR3 in DNA: TGTGCTTCAAGTGGGCAGGGGGACTACAATGAGCAGTTCTTC. Amino acid sequence: CASSGQGDYNEQFF.

The chain carries TRBV18 and TRBJ2-2, with TRBD2 as a possible D gene (6 bases). Germline V gene data show CDR1 as KGHSH and CDR2 as LQKENI. V was trimmed by 2 bases and J by 1 base, leaving 8 bases between them. This CDR3 has 15 residues. The CDR3 DNA sequence: TGTGCCAGCTCACCAGCGGGGCGGAACACCGGGGAGCTGTTTTTT. Amino acids: CASSPAGRNTGELFF.

This rearrangement joins TRBV5-4 to TRBJ1-1; the D is unclear. There are 13 residues in the CDR3. V was shortened by 3 bases and J by 5 bases, with 11 bases between the two germline ends. The V gene's germline CDR1 is SGHNT and CDR2 YYREEE (reference sequence). The CDR3, as DNA: TGTGCCAGCAGCTCTAAAGGTGGGACTGAAGCTTTCTTT. Protein sequence: CASSSKGGTEAFF.

The chain has TRBV3-1 and TRBJ1-3; unclear D gene. Per the germline V gene, CDR1 is LGHDT and CDR2 is YNNKEL (reference sequence). This CDR3 region has 15 residues. V was clipped by 2 bases and J by 3 bases, with 11 bases between them. CDR3 in DNA: TGTGCCAGCAGCCAATCCGCGGCAGGTGGAAACACCATATATTTT. Amino acids: CASSQSAAGGNTIYF.

The chain links TRBV5-8 to TRBJ2-3; 9 bases align to TRBD2. This CDR3 has 16 amino acids. V trimming: 0 bases; J trimming: 2 bases; junction bases outside the gene matches: 4. Germline lookup yields CDR1 SGHTS and CDR2 YDEGEE. DNA for the CDR3: TGTGCCAGCAGCTTGGGAGTAGCGGGAGCCACAGATACGCAGTATTTT. Protein sequence: CASSLGVAGATDTQYF.

This clonotype was recorded at least ten times. V and J are TRBV12-3 or TRBV12-4 and TRBJ2-3; the match to TRBD2 covers 7 bases. The CDR3 loop spans 16 amino acids. The V gene end was trimmed by 1 base and the J gene end by 3 bases; junction bases not matched to a gene: 7. As DNA, the CDR3 is TGTGCCAGCAGTTTAGATCAGCGGGGAAAGACAGATACGCAGTATTTT. It is translated as CASSLDQRGKTDTQYF.